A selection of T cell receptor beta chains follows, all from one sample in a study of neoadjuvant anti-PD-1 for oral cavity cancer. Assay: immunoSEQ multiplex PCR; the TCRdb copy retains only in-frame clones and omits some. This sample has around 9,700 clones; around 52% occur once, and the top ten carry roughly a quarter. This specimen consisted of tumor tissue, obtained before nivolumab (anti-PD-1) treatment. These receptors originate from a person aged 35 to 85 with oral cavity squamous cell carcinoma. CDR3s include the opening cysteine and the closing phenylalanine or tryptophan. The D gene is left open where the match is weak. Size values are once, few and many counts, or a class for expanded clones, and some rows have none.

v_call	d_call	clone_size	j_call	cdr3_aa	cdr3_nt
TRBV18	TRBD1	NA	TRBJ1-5	CASSEGQVNSNQPQHF	TGTGCCAGCTCCGAGGGACAGGTAAATAGCAATCAGCCCCAGCATTTT
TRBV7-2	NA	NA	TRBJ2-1	CASTPRLTETYNEQFF	TGTGCCAGTACCCCGAGACTAACCGAAACCTACAATGAGCAGTTCTTC
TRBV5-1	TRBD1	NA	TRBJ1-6	CASSSGTGAGDSPLHF	TGCGCCAGCAGCTCCGGGACAGGGGCTGGGGATTCACCCCTCCACTTT
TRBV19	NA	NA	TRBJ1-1	CASLVGGSGTEAFF	TGTGCCAGTTTGGTCGGGGGTTCGGGCACTGAAGCTTTCTTT
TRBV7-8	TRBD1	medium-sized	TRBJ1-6	CASSPAGTGGGSPLHF	TGTGCCAGCAGTCCAGCCGGGACAGGAGGGGGTTCACCCCTCCACTTT
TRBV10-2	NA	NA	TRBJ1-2	CASSEDRNYGYTF	TGCGCCAGCAGTGAGGACAGAAACTATGGCTACACCTTC
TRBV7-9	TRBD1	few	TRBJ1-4	CASSQTGPYEKLFF	TGTGCCAGCAGCCAGACAGGGCCCTATGAAAAACTGTTTTTT
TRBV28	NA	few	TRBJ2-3	CASSLRDTQYF	TGTGCCAGCTCCCTTCGAGATACGCAGTATTTT
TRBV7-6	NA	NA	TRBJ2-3	CASSSTILDTQYF	TGTGCCAGCAGCTCGACGATTTTGGATACGCAGTATTTT
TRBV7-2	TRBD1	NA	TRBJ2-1	CASSFTPGTGGFNEQFF	TGTGCCAGCAGCTTTACTCCCGGGACAGGGGGTTTCAATGAGCAGTTCTTC
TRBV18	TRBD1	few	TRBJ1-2	CASSPAAGGDYGYTF	TGTGCCAGCTCACCAGCGGCAGGGGGCGACTATGGCTACACCTTC
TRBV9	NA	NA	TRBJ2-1	CASSEGPSVPPYNEQFF	TGTGCCAGCAGCGAGGGCCCCAGCGTGCCCCCCTACAATGAGCAGTTCTTC
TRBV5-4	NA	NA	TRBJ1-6	CASSMENSPLHF	TGTGCCAGCTCAATGGAAAATTCACCCCTCCACTTT
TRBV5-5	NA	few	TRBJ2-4	CASSLILAKNIQYF	TGTGCCAGCAGCTTGATCTTAGCCAAAAACATTCAGTACTTC
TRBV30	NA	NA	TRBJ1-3	CAWSVGLRHLGNTIYF	TGTGCCTGGAGTGTAGGTTTGCGGCACCTTGGAAACACCATATATTTT
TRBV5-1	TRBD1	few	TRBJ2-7	CASSLAGTAVDEQYF	TGCGCCAGCAGCTTGGCCGGGACAGCAGTGGACGAGCAGTACTTC
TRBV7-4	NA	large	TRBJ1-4	CASSSRSNEKLFF	TGTGCCAGCAGCAGTCGGTCTAATGAAAAACTGTTTTTT
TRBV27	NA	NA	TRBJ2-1	CASSPNPPGNEQFF	TGTGCCAGCAGTCCCAATCCCCCCGGGAATGAGCAGTTCTTC
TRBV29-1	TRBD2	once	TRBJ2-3	CSAQTSGSTDTQYF	TGCAGCGCCCAGACTAGCGGGAGCACAGATACGCAGTATTTT
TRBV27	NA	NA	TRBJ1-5	CASGPDGPQHF	TGTGCCAGCGGCCCTGACGGGCCCCAGCATTTT
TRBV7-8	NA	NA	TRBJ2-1	CASRGGNYNEQFF	TGTGCCAGCCGTGGGGGGAACTACAATGAGCAGTTCTTC
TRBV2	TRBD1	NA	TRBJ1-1	CASSEAGTANTEAFF	TGTGCCAGCAGTGAAGCGGGGACAGCGAACACTGAAGCTTTCTTT
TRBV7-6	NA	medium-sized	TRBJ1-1	CASSHPLVNTEAFF	TGTGCCAGCAGCCACCCTTTGGTGAACACTGAAGCTTTCTTT
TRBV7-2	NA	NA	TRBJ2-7	CASSYSGTGLGEQYF	TGTGCCAGCAGCTACTCCGGGACAGGACTAGGCGAGCAGTACTTC
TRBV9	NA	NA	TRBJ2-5	CASSVGFGAKETQYF	TGTGCCAGCAGCGTAGGGTTTGGGGCCAAAGAGACCCAGTACTTC
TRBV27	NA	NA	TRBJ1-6	CASTVGAMGSPLHF	TGTGCCAGCACCGTTGGGGCGATGGGCTCACCCCTCCACTTT
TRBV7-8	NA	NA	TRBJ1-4	CASSSRSNEKLFF	TGTGCCAGCAGCAGTCGGTCTAATGAAAAACTGTTTTTT
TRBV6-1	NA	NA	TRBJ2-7	CASTPGGSEQYF	TGTGCCAGCACCCCCGGCGGCTCGGAGCAGTACTTC
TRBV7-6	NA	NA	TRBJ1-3	CASSLVATSGANTIYF	TGTGCCAGCAGCTTAGTAGCTACCAGCGGAGCGAACACCATATATTTT
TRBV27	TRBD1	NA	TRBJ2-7	CASGTEALKYF	TGTGCCAGTGGGACAGAGGCCCTAAAGTACTTC
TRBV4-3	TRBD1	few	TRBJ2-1	CASSQDGPWTGELNEQFF	TGCGCCAGCAGCCAAGATGGGCCGTGGACAGGGGAACTCAATGAGCAGTTCTTC
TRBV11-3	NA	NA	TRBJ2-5	CASSFGERETQYF	TGTGCCAGCAGCTTTGGTGAGCGGGAGACCCAGTACTTC
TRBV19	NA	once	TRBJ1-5	CATSPFKQGWNQPQHF	TGTGCCACCTCTCCATTTAAACAGGGTTGGAATCAGCCCCAGCATTTT
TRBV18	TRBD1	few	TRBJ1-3	CASSPPGQAHVYF	TGTGCCAGCTCACCACCGGGACAGGCTCACGTATATTTT
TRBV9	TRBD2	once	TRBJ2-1	CASSDGGGAVNEQFF	TGTGCCAGCAGCGACGGCGGGGGGGCCGTCAATGAGCAGTTCTTC
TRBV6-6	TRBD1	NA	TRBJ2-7	CASSQGTGGIVYEQYF	TGTGCCAGCAGCCAAGGGACAGGGGGCATTGTTTACGAGCAGTACTTC
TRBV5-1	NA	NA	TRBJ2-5	CASSLAGTGETQYF	TGCGCCAGCAGCTTGGCGGGGACGGGAGAGACCCAGTACTTC
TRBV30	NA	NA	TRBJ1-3	CAWRTGNTIYF	TGTGCCTGGAGAACAGGAAACACCATATATTTT
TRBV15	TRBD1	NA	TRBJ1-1	CATSNRQGSTEAFF	TGTGCCACCAGCAACAGACAGGGGAGCACTGAAGCTTTCTTT
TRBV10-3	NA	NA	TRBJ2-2	CAIRHNERAANTGELFF	TGTGCCATCAGACACAATGAACGGGCCGCTAACACCGGGGAGCTGTTTTTT
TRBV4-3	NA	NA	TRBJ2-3	CASSQETRGTDTQYF	TGCGCCAGCAGCCAAGAAACCCGCGGCACAGATACGCAGTATTTT
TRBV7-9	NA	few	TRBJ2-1	CASSLVGGYEQFF	TGTGCCAGCAGCTTAGTGGGGGGCTATGAGCAGTTCTTC
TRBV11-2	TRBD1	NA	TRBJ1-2	CASSKDRGWSYGYTF	TGTGCCAGCAGCAAGGACAGGGGTTGGAGCTATGGCTACACCTTC
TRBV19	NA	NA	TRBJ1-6	CASSISLQGYSPLHF	TGTGCCAGTAGTATATCTTTACAGGGTTATTCACCCCTCCACTTT
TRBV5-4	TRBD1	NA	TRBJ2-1	CASSQGDRGYYNEQFF	TGCGCCAGCAGCCAAGGTGACAGGGGCTATTACAATGAGCAGTTCTTC
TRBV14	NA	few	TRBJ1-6	CASSQGEGFYNSPLHF	TGTGCCAGCAGCCAAGGGGAGGGGTTCTATAATTCACCCCTCCACTTT
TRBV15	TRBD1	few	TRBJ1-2	CATSRDPPGGDYGYTF	TGTGCCACCAGCAGAGACCCCCCAGGGGGCGATTATGGCTACACCTTC
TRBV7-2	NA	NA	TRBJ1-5	CASSFLSGYSNQPQHF	TGTGCCAGCAGCTTTTTATCCGGGTATAGCAATCAGCCCCAGCATTTT
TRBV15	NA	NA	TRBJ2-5	CATSRDFEETQYF	TGTGCCACCAGCAGAGATTTCGAAGAGACCCAGTACTTC
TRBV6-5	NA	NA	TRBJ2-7	CASSYGTESYEQYF	TGTGCCAGCAGTTACGGGACGGAATCCTACGAGCAGTACTTC
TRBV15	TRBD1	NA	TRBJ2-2	CATSREPARGQGRVGELFF	TGTGCCACCAGCAGAGAGCCCGCCAGGGGACAGGGAAGGGTCGGGGAGCTGTTTTTT
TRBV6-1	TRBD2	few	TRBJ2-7	CASSETSGGAYEQYF	TGTGCCAGCAGTGAAACTAGCGGGGGGGCCTACGAGCAGTACTTC
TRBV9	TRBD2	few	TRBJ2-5	CASSPRGGETQYF	TGTGCCAGCAGCCCGCGGGGGGGGGAGACCCAGTACTTC
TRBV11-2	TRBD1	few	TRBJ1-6	CASSLTGQNSPLHF	TGTGCCAGCAGCTTGACAGGGCAAAATTCACCCCTCCACTTT
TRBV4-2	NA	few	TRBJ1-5	CASSEGGYSNQPQHF	TGTGCCAGCAGCGAGGGAGGGTATAGCAATCAGCCCCAGCATTTT
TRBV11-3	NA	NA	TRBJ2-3	CASSSTRGGFTDTQYF	TGTGCCAGCAGCTCGACGAGGGGGGGGTTTACAGATACGCAGTATTTT
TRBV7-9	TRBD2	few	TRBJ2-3	CASSLVAGVQLDTQYF	TGTGCCAGCAGCTTAGTGGCGGGGGTCCAGCTAGATACGCAGTATTTT